This T cell receptor beta chain was profiled in a study of T cells after yellow fever vaccination. Looking at the study overall: SMART-Seq v4 Ultra Low Input served to prepare low-cell-number fractions.

This clonotype appeared a few times. Its target is not known. Trimming removed 0 bases from V and 4 bases from J, with 18 bases in between. Germline CDR1 MGHRA, CDR2 YSYEKL. CDR3 length equals 17 residues. Each CDR3 protein is one row after TCRdb ran MiXCR on the 5' RACE reads. The data hold 450,000 to 650,000 distinct CDR3 sequences, with 21% observed a single time. Findings of the study overall: Booster samples showed a return of most primary-vaccination clones (roughly 96% CD4, roughly 85% CD8).

Sequenced here: PBMCs, sampled 21 days after the first yellow fever vaccination. The V call is TRBV4-1, the J call TRBJ1-2; D gene unclear. This receptor was identified in a man aged 18 to 29 who received the YFV17D yellow fever vaccine. The CDR3 region has the DNA TGCGCCAGCAGCCAAGATCCGGGAACACAGAGCGTCTATGGCTACACCTTC. Protein product: CASSQDPGTQSVYGYTF.